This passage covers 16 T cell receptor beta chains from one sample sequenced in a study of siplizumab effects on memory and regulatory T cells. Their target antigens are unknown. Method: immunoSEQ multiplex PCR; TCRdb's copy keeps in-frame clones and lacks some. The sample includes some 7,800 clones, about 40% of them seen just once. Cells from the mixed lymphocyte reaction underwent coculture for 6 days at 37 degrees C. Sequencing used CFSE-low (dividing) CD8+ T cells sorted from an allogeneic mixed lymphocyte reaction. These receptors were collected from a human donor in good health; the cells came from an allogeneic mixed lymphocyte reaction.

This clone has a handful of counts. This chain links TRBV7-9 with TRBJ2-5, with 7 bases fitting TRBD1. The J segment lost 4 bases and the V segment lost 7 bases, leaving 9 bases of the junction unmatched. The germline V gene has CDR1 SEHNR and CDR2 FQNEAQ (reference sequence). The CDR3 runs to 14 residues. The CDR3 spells CASTELRDRETQYF. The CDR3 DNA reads TGTGCCAGCACCGAACTCCGGGACAGAGAGACCCAGTACTTC. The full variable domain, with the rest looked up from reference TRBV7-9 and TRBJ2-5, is DTGVSQNPRHKITKRGQNVTFRCDPISEHNRLYWYRQTLGQGPEFLTYFQNEAQLEKSRLLSDRFSAERPKGSFSTLEIQRTEQGDSAMYLCASTELRDRETQYFGPGTRLLVL.

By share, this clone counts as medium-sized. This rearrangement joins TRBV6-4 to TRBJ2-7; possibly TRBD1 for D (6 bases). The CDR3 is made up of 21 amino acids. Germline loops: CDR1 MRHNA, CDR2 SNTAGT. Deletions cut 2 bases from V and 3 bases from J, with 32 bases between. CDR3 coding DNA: TGTGCCAGCAGTGACCGAAAATTCTTCCTAGGACAGCAGACCCTCTTCTACGAGCAGTACTTC. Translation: CASSDRKFFLGQQTLFYEQYF.

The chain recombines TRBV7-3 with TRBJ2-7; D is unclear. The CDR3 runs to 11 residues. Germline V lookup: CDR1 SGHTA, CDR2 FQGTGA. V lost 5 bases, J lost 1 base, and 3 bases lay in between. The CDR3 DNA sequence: TGTGCCAGCAGCCCTTCCTACGAGCAGTACTTC. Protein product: CASSPSYEQYF.

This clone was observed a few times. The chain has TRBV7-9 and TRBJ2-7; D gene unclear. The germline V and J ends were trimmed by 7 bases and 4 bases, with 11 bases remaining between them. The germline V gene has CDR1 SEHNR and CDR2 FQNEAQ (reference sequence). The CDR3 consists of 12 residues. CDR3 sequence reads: CASKITGYEQYF. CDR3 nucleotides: TGTGCCAGCAAAATAACTGGTTACGAGCAGTACTTC.

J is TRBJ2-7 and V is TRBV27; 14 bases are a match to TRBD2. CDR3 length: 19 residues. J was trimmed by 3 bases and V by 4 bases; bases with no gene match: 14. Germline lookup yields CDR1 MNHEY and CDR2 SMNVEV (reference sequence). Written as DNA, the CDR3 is TGTGCCAGCAGTTGGACCCACCCGGGACTAGCGGGAGTTGGCTACGAGCAGTACTTC. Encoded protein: CASSWTHPGLAGVGYEQYF.

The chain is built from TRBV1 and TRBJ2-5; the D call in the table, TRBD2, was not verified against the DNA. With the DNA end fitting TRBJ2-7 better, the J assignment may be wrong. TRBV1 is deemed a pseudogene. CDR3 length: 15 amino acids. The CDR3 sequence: CTSSQTSGRNYEQYF. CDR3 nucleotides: TGCACCAGCAGCCAGACTAGCGGGAGGAATTACGAGCAGTACTTC.

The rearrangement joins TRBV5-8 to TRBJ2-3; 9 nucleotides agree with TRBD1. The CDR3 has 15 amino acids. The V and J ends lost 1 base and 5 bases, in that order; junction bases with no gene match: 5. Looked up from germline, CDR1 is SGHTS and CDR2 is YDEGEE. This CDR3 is CASSLWGQGQDTQYF. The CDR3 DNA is TGTGCCAGCAGCTTGTGGGGACAGGGTCAAGATACGCAGTATTTT. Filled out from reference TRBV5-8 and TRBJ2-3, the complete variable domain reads EAGVTQSPTHLIKTRGQQATLRCSPISGHTSVYWYQQALGLGLQFLLWYDEGEERNRGNFPPRFSGRQFPNYSSELNVNALELEDSALYLCASSLWGQGQDTQYFGPGTRLTVL.

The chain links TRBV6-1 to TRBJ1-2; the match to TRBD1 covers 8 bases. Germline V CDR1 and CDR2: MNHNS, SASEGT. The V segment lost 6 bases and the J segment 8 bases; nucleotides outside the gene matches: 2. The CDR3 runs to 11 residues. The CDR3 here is CASRQGGGYTF. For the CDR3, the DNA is TGTGCCAGCAGACAGGGGGGCGGCTACACCTTC.

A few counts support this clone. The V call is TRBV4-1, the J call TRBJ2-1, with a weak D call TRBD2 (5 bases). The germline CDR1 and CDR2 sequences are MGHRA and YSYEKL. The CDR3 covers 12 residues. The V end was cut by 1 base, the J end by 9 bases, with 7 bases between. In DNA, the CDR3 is TGCGCCAGCAGCCAAGGAGAGGGTGAGCAGTTCTTC. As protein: CASSQGEGEQFF.

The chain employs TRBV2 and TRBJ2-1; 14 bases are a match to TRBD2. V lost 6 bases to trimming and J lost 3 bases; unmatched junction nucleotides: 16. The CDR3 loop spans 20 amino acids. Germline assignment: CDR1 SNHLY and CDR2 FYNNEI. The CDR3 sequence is CASRAGTSGSSPWFYNEQFF. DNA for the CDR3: TGTGCCAGCAGGGCCGGGACTAGCGGGAGTAGCCCCTGGTTCTACAATGAGCAGTTCTTC.

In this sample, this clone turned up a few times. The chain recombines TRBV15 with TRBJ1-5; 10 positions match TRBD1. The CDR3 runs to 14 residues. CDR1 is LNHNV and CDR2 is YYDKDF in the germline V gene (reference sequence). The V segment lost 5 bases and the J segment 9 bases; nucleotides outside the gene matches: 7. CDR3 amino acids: CATSPDRGPRPQHF. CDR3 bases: TGTGCCACCAGCCCAGACAGGGGGCCTCGGCCCCAGCATTTT.

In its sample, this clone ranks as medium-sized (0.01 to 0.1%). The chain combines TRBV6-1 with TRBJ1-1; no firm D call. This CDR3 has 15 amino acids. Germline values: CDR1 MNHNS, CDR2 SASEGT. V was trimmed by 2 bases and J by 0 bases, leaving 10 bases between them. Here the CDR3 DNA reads TGTGCCAGCAGTGAATGGGTTGGTCTGAACACTGAAGCTTTCTTT. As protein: CASSEWVGLNTEAFF.

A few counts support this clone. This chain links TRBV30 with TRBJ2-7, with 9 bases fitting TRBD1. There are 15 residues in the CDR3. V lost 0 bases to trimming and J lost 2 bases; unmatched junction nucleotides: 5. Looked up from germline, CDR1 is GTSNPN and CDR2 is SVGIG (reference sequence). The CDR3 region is CAWSVGTGSPYEQYF. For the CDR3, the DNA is TGTGCCTGGAGTGTAGGGACAGGGAGCCCCTACGAGCAGTACTTC.

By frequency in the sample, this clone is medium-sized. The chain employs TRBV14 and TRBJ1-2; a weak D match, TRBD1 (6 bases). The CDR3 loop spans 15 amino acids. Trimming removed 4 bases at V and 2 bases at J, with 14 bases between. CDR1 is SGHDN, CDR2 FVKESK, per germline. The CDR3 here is CASSLIRGGNYGYTF. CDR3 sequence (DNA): TGTGCCAGCAGCCTGATAAGAGGGGGGAACTATGGCTACACCTTC.

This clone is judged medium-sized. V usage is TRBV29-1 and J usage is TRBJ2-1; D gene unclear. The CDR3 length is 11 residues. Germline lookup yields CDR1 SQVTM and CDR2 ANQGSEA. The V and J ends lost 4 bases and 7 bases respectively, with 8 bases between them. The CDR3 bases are TGCAGCGTTGTTCCCGGAAATGAGCAGTTCTTC. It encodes CSVVPGNEQFF.

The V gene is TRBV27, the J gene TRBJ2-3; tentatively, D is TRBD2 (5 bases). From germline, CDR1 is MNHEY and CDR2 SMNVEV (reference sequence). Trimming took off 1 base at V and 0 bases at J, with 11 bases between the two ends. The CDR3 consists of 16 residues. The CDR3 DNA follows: TGTGCCAGCAGTTTATTATTAGCGACTAGCACAGATACGCAGTATTTT. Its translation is CASSLLLATSTDTQYF.